The rows below give T cell receptor beta chains drawn from one sample of a study of Ad26.COV2.S vaccination and SARS-CoV-2 variants. Assay: immunoSEQ multiplex PCR; the TCRdb copy retains only in-frame clones and omits some. The sample contains about 350,000 clones, approximately 86% of which appear only once. The source material was peripheral blood, sampled in a trial of Ad26.COV2.S vaccine versus placebo. These receptors were taken from a person aged 18-60 years who received the Ad26.COV2.S COVID-19 vaccine or a placebo. Each CDR3 is given with its conserved first and last residue. The order of the fields is clone size, V gene, D gene, J gene, CDR3 protein, CDR3 DNA. D genes are given only for firm matches. A row's size may be missing; if present it is once, few, many or a size class.

clone size: NA; V gene: TRBV30; D gene: NA; J gene: TRBJ1-2; CDR3 protein: CAWSVLNSVGYTF; CDR3 DNA: TGTGCCTGGAGTGTATTAAACAGCGTTGGCTACACCTTC
clone size: once; V gene: TRBV25-1; D gene: NA; J gene: TRBJ2-6; CDR3 protein: CATRATAGANVLTF; CDR3 DNA: TGTGCCACCAGAGCGACAGCTGGGGCCAACGTCCTGACTTTC
clone size: NA; V gene: TRBV19; D gene: TRBD2; J gene: TRBJ2-1; CDR3 protein: CASSSGLAGSSYNEQFF; CDR3 DNA: TGTGCCAGTAGTTCGGGACTAGCGGGGAGCTCCTACAATGAGCAGTTCTTC
clone size: NA; V gene: TRBV4-2; D gene: NA; J gene: TRBJ2-3; CDR3 protein: CASSQDGDTQYF; CDR3 DNA: TGTGCCAGCAGCCAAGACGGAGATACGCAGTATTTT
clone size: NA; V gene: TRBV19; D gene: NA; J gene: TRBJ2-5; CDR3 protein: CASGTGQTQETQYF; CDR3 DNA: TGTGCCAGTGGGACCGGACAGACCCAAGAGACCCAGTACTTC
clone size: few; V gene: TRBV6-6; D gene: TRBD2; J gene: TRBJ2-3; CDR3 protein: CASSYSRALAGDTQYF; CDR3 DNA: TGTGCCAGCAGTTACTCGCGTGCCCTAGCGGGAGACACGCAGTATTTT
clone size: few; V gene: TRBV5-1; D gene: TRBD1; J gene: TRBJ2-5; CDR3 protein: CASSSGQTQETQYF; CDR3 DNA: TGCGCCAGCAGTTCGGGACAGACTCAAGAGACCCAGTACTTC
clone size: NA; V gene: TRBV24-1; D gene: NA; J gene: TRBJ2-2; CDR3 protein: CATRSGTGELFF; CDR3 DNA: TGTGCCACCAGGTCGGGGACCGGGGAGCTGTTTTTT
clone size: NA; V gene: TRBV19; D gene: NA; J gene: TRBJ2-4; CDR3 protein: CASSIFSGDKNIQYF; CDR3 DNA: TGTGCCAGTAGTATTTTTTCAGGGGACAAAAACATTCAGTACTTC
clone size: NA; V gene: TRBV3-1/TRBV3-2; D gene: NA; J gene: TRBJ2-7; CDR3 protein: CASSQSGGAEQYF; CDR3 DNA: TGTGCCAGCAGCCAATCGGGGGGCGCCGAGCAGTACTTC
clone size: NA; V gene: TRBV10-3; D gene: NA; J gene: TRBJ1-4; CDR3 protein: CAISESSPKPEKLFF; CDR3 DNA: TGTGCCATCAGTGAGTCGAGCCCGAAACCTGAAAAACTGTTTTTT
clone size: NA; V gene: TRBV6-5; D gene: NA; J gene: TRBJ1-5; CDR3 protein: CASSPSYREPQHF; CDR3 DNA: TGTGCCAGCTCCCCTTCCTATAGGGAGCCCCAGCATTTT
clone size: once; V gene: TRBV29-1; D gene: NA; J gene: TRBJ2-2; CDR3 protein: CSVGKGFAGELFF; CDR3 DNA: TGCAGCGTCGGCAAAGGGTTTGCAGGGGAGCTGTTTTTT
clone size: NA; V gene: TRBV6-5; D gene: NA; J gene: TRBJ2-7; CDR3 protein: CASSSPGAQGYEQYF; CDR3 DNA: TGTGCCAGCAGTTCGCCGGGAGCTCAGGGCTACGAGCAGTACTTC
clone size: NA; V gene: TRBV5-6; D gene: TRBD1; J gene: TRBJ2-4; CDR3 protein: CASSLGQGGNIQYF; CDR3 DNA: TGTGCCAGCAGCTTGGGACAGGGTGGAAACATTCAGTACTTC
clone size: NA; V gene: TRBV18; D gene: TRBD1; J gene: TRBJ2-6; CDR3 protein: CASSSLPGTGGTGANVLTF; CDR3 DNA: TGTGCCAGCTCATCCCTCCCCGGGACAGGGGGCACTGGGGCCAACGTCCTGACTTTC
clone size: NA; V gene: TRBV6-5; D gene: NA; J gene: TRBJ2-3; CDR3 protein: CASSYSTAITDTQYF; CDR3 DNA: TGTGCCAGCAGTTACTCGACGGCAATCACAGATACGCAGTATTTT
clone size: NA; V gene: TRBV28; D gene: TRBD2; J gene: TRBJ2-7; CDR3 protein: CASSPAVGAGDVSYEQYF; CDR3 DNA: TGTGCCAGCAGTCCGGCCGTTGGGGCGGGGGACGTCTCCTACGAGCAGTACTTC
clone size: NA; V gene: TRBV5-1; D gene: NA; J gene: TRBJ2-5; CDR3 protein: CASSTQETQYF; CDR3 DNA: TGCGCCAGCAGCACCCAAGAGACCCAGTACTTC
clone size: few; V gene: TRBV21-1; D gene: NA; J gene: TRBJ1-1; CDR3 protein: CASSRPRNTEAFF; CDR3 DNA: TGTGCCAGCAGCCGGCCAAGGAACACTGAAGCTTTCTTT
clone size: NA; V gene: TRBV11-2; D gene: NA; J gene: TRBJ2-3; CDR3 protein: CASSPKQPFSSTDTQYF; CDR3 DNA: TGTGCCAGCAGCCCGAAGCAACCTTTTTCTAGCACAGATACGCAGTATTTT
clone size: NA; V gene: TRBV6-5; D gene: NA; J gene: TRBJ1-1; CDR3 protein: CASSYWGGQRDTEAFF; CDR3 DNA: TGTGCCAGCAGTTACTGGGGTGGGCAACGAGACACTGAAGCTTTCTTT
clone size: NA; V gene: TRBV4-3; D gene: NA; J gene: TRBJ1-1; CDR3 protein: CASSQDRDTYTEAFF; CDR3 DNA: TGCGCCAGCAGCCAAGACCGGGACACCTACACTGAAGCTTTCTTT
clone size: few; V gene: TRBV16; D gene: NA; J gene: TRBJ1-1; CDR3 protein: CASSQFRTETTEAFF; CDR3 DNA: TGTGCCAGCAGCCAATTCAGGACAGAAACGACGGAAGCTTTCTTT
clone size: NA; V gene: TRBV4-3; D gene: TRBD1; J gene: TRBJ1-4; CDR3 protein: CASSQDRGQVEKLFF; CDR3 DNA: TGCGCCAGCAGCCAAGATAGGGGGCAAGTTGAAAAACTGTTTTTT
clone size: NA; V gene: TRBV7-9; D gene: NA; J gene: TRBJ2-3; CDR3 protein: CASSLSSTDTQYF; CDR3 DNA: TGTGCCAGCAGCTTGAGTAGCACAGATACGCAGTATTTT
clone size: NA; V gene: TRBV23-1; D gene: TRBD1; J gene: TRBJ2-7; CDR3 protein: CASSHPHRGSSYEQYF; CDR3 DNA: TGCGCCAGCAGTCATCCTCACAGGGGGAGCTCCTACGAGCAGTACTTC
clone size: NA; V gene: TRBV30; D gene: NA; J gene: TRBJ1-1; CDR3 protein: CAWSEMVRTEAFF; CDR3 DNA: TGTGCCTGGAGCGAAATGGTGCGCACTGAAGCTTTCTTT
clone size: NA; V gene: TRBV19; D gene: NA; J gene: TRBJ1-1; CDR3 protein: CASSLRAGGTEAFF; CDR3 DNA: TGTGCCAGTAGTCTAAGGGCCGGGGGCACTGAAGCTTTCTTT
clone size: NA; V gene: TRBV4-3; D gene: TRBD2; J gene: TRBJ2-2; CDR3 protein: CASNPSGGATGELFF; CDR3 DNA: TGCGCCAGCAACCCCAGCGGGGGGGCAACCGGGGAGCTGTTTTTT
clone size: NA; V gene: TRBV5-4; D gene: NA; J gene: TRBJ2-5; CDR3 protein: CASSLYSLRETQYF; CDR3 DNA: TGTGCCAGCAGCTTGTACTCCTTACGGGAGACCCAGTACTTC
clone size: NA; V gene: TRBV25-1; D gene: NA; J gene: TRBJ1-2; CDR3 protein: CASSADLIRGGYTF; CDR3 DNA: TGTGCCAGCAGCGCCGACCTAATTAGGGGCGGCTACACCTTC
clone size: NA; V gene: TRBV3-1/TRBV3-2; D gene: NA; J gene: TRBJ1-2; CDR3 protein: CASSQGGAAYGYTF; CDR3 DNA: TGTGCCAGCAGCCAGGGGGGCGCCGCTTATGGCTACACCTTC
clone size: once; V gene: TRBV19; D gene: NA; J gene: TRBJ2-1; CDR3 protein: CASSIVSSNEQFF; CDR3 DNA: TGTGCCAGTAGTATAGTTTCCAGCAATGAGCAGTTCTTC
clone size: once; V gene: TRBV5-1; D gene: TRBD2; J gene: TRBJ2-1; CDR3 protein: CASSAEIAGDHNEQFF; CDR3 DNA: TGCGCCAGCAGCGCGGAGATAGCGGGAGACCACAATGAGCAGTTCTTC
clone size: medium-sized; V gene: TRBV19; D gene: NA; J gene: TRBJ1-3; CDR3 protein: CASKAYSGNTIYF; CDR3 DNA: TGTGCCTCCAAGGCATACTCTGGAAACACCATATATTTT
clone size: NA; V gene: TRBV6-1; D gene: TRBD1; J gene: TRBJ1-1; CDR3 protein: CASSEAAGGVTEAFF; CDR3 DNA: TGTGCCAGCAGTGAAGCTGCAGGGGGCGTCACTGAAGCTTTCTTT
clone size: once; V gene: TRBV5-6; D gene: TRBD2; J gene: TRBJ2-2; CDR3 protein: CASSLASASGGVGELFF; CDR3 DNA: TGTGCCAGCAGCTTGGCCTCGGCCTCGGGAGGGGTCGGGGAGCTGTTTTTT
clone size: once; V gene: TRBV6-2/TRBV6-3; D gene: NA; J gene: TRBJ1-1; CDR3 protein: CASRPPGLRNTEAFF; CDR3 DNA: TGTGCCAGCAGGCCTCCGGGACTTAGGAACACTGAAGCTTTCTTT
clone size: few; V gene: TRBV7-8; D gene: TRBD1; J gene: TRBJ1-1; CDR3 protein: CASSWGDREAFF; CDR3 DNA: TGTGCCAGCAGCTGGGGGGACAGGGAAGCTTTCTTT
clone size: once; V gene: TRBV7-9; D gene: NA; J gene: TRBJ2-7; CDR3 protein: CASSLSTVSYEQYF; CDR3 DNA: TGTGCCAGCAGCTTAAGTACGGTCTCCTACGAGCAGTACTTC
clone size: NA; V gene: TRBV6-6; D gene: NA; J gene: TRBJ2-1; CDR3 protein: CASSLREYNEQFF; CDR3 DNA: TGTGCCAGCAGTCTACGGGAATACAATGAGCAGTTCTTC
clone size: NA; V gene: TRBV2; D gene: TRBD2; J gene: TRBJ2-5; CDR3 protein: CAVGRLAGEGKKETQYF; CDR3 DNA: TGTGCCGTTGGCCGACTAGCGGGGGAGGGGAAAAAAGAGACCCAGTACTTC